A single sample is the source of the 23 T cell receptor beta chains below, sequenced in a study of T cells after yellow fever vaccination. Using its own MiXCR run on the 5' RACE reads, TCRdb lists one record per CDR3 protein. The sample has 100,000 to 150,000 distinct CDR3 sequences, approximately 9% seen once; the top ten hold almost 40%. The source material was CD8+ T cells sorted from PBMCs, sampled on the day of the yellow fever booster vaccination. All receptors come from a man in his late teens or twenties who received the YFV17D yellow fever vaccine.

This clonotype has just a few counts. The J gene is TRBJ1-3, the V gene TRBV5-4, with a weak D call TRBD1 (6 bases). Germline V gene data show CDR1 as SGHNT and CDR2 as YYREEE (reference sequence). The CDR3 sequence is 15 residues long. V lost 7 bases, J lost 0 bases, and 14 bases lay in between. The CDR3 sequence is CASGQGTDSGNTIYF. In DNA form, the CDR3 reads TGTGCCAGCGGGCAGGGGACGGACTCTGGAAACACCATATATTTT.

The rearrangement uses TRBV7-9 and TRBJ2-7; D remains unclear. The length of the CDR3 is 12 residues. Germline loops: CDR1 SEHNR, CDR2 FQNEAQ (reference sequence). V was clipped by 2 bases and J by 5 bases, with 7 bases between them. CDR3 protein: CASSLTPDEQYV. The DNA for the CDR3 is TGTGCCAGCAGCTTAACGCCGGACGAGCAGTACGTC.

This chain links TRBV4-1 with TRBJ2-5; D may be TRBD2 (5 bases). The CDR3 length is 13 residues. V was shortened by 7 bases and J by 5 bases, with 14 bases between the two germline ends. Germline V gene data show CDR1 as MGHRA and CDR2 as YSYEKL. CDR3 sequence: CASMAEGGETQYF. The CDR3 region has the DNA TGCGCCAGCATGGCCGAAGGAGGCGAGACCCAGTACTTC.

Notes on this clonotype: A junction boundary mismatches the germline segment, possibly from a read error. The V gene is TRBV29-1, the J gene TRBJ2-1, with 9 bases that match TRBD1. CDR3 length: 12 amino acids. CDR1 is SQVTM, CDR2 ANQGSEA, per germline. CDR3 loop: CSVEDRGNEQFF. In nucleotides, the CDR3 is TGCAGCGTGGAAGACAGGGGGAATGAGCAGTTCTTC.

V and J are TRBV6-1 and TRBJ2-1; D remains ambiguous. The CDR3 consists of 15 residues. CDR1 and CDR2 (germline): MNHNS, SASEGT. The ends were cut back, 6 bases at V and 0 bases at J, with 12 bases in the middle. CDR3 sequence reads: CASSGMASSYNEQFF. The CDR3 DNA reads as TGTGCCAGCAGCGGTATGGCGAGCTCCTACAATGAGCAGTTCTTC.

J is TRBJ1-2 and V is TRBV12-3 or TRBV12-4; D unclear. This CDR3 has 15 amino acids. The V gene lost 3 bases and the J gene lost 8 bases, with 19 bases spanning the gap. The CDR3 DNA reads TGTGCCAGCAGTTTGACGATCCCCCCAACTATCGGCTACACCTTC. It is translated as CASSLTIPPTIGYTF.

The chain has TRBV6-5 and TRBJ2-2, with a weak D call TRBD1 (5 bases). The germline CDR1 and CDR2 sequences are MNHEY and SVGAGI. This CDR3 region has 16 residues. Trimming stripped 1 base from V and 7 bases from J, with 16 bases between. In nucleotides, the CDR3 is TGTGCCAGCAGTTACTTCCCCCAGGGTCAAGGCGGGGAGCTGTTTTTT. Amino acid sequence: CASSYFPQGQGGELFF.

V gene TRBV5-1 combines with J gene TRBJ2-1; 11 nucleotides align to TRBD2. V lost 3 bases to trimming and J lost 6 bases; unmatched junction nucleotides: 5. Germline-derived CDR1 and CDR2 are SGHRS and YFSETQ. The CDR3 is 15 residues long. CDR3 region: CASSSAGTSGNEQFF. The CDR3 DNA reads TGCGCCAGCAGCTCAGCCGGGACTAGCGGCAATGAGCAGTTCTTC.

V and J are TRBV19 and TRBJ1-1, with a weak D call TRBD1 (5 bases). The CDR3 extends over 15 amino acids. Trimming took 6 bases from V and 5 from J, leaving 19 bases between them. CDR1 and CDR2 from the germline V gene are LNHDA and SQIVND (reference sequence). This CDR3 reads CASRIWSRDPTEAFF. DNA for the CDR3: TGTGCCAGTAGAATATGGTCCAGGGATCCGACTGAAGCTTTCTTT. The whole variable domain, remainder taken from reference TRBV19 and TRBJ1-1, is DGGITQSPKYLFRKEGQNVTLSCEQNLNHDAMYWYRQDPGQGLRLIYYSQIVNDFQKGDIAEGYSVSREKKESFPLTVTSAQKNPTAFYLCASRIWSRDPTEAFFGQGTRLTVV.

This clonotype was seen a handful of times. The chain combines TRBV7-9 with TRBJ2-6, with TRBD2 as a possible D gene (5 bases). Germline V gene sequence: CDR1 SEHNR, CDR2 FQNEAQ (reference sequence). The ends were cut back, 6 bases at V and 2 bases at J, with 20 bases in the middle. The CDR3 has 18 residues. For the CDR3, the DNA is TGTGCCAGCAGGATGGAGGCATCCCGGGTCGCTGGGGCCAACGTCCTGACTTTC. Protein sequence: CASRMEASRVAGANVLTF.

The V gene is TRBV20-1, the J gene TRBJ1-5; D unresolved. CDR1 is DFQATT and CDR2 is SNEGSKA in the germline V gene (reference sequence). V lost 0 bases and J lost 1, with 13 bases in between. The CDR3 totals 16 residues. CDR3 protein: CSARDWARQSNQPQHF. In DNA form, the CDR3 reads TGCAGTGCTAGAGATTGGGCAAGGCAAAGCAATCAGCCCCAGCATTTT.

This clonotype has more than one count but fewer than ten. The chain combines TRBV7-9 with TRBJ2-5; TRBD1 aligns across 10 bases. Looked up from germline, CDR1 is SEHNR and CDR2 is FQNEAQ (reference sequence). With V trimmed by 5 bases and J by 2 bases, 5 bases remained unmatched. The CDR3 runs to 15 residues. CDR3 coding DNA: TGTGCCAGCAGCGATGGGACAGGGGCACAAGAGACCCAGTACTTC. It encodes CASSDGTGAQETQYF.

This chain uses TRBV20-1 with TRBJ2-5; 9 bases map to TRBD2. This CDR3 spans 15 amino acids. From germline, CDR1 is DFQATT and CDR2 SNEGSKA (reference sequence). Trimming at V came to 3 bases and at J to 2 bases, leaving 7 bases not matched to a gene. The CDR3 bases are TGCAGTGCTAGTTTGGCGGGGGGGCAACAAGAGACCCAGTACTTC. It yields the protein CSASLAGGQQETQYF.

This clonotype appeared a few times. The chain is built from TRBV5-6 and TRBJ2-7; unclear D gene. The germline CDR1 and CDR2 sequences are SGHDT and YYEEEE. The CDR3 extends over 14 amino acids. V was pared by 1 base and J by 6 bases, with 14 bases between. Here the CDR3 reads CASSLYSPGVEQYV. The CDR3 DNA reads as TGTGCCAGCAGCTTGTACTCCCCTGGGGTCGAGCAGTACGTC.

The sample holds a few counts of this clonotype. The chain employs TRBV5-5 and TRBJ2-7; D may match TRBD1 or TRBD2 (5 bases each). The CDR3 runs to 14 residues. Deletions cut 4 bases from V and 3 bases from J, with 14 bases between. Germline V gene data show CDR1 as SGHKS and CDR2 as YYEKEE (reference sequence). The CDR3 DNA reads as TGTGCCAGCAGCCAAACCGGGACGGTCTACGAGCAGTACTTC. Translating gives CASSQTGTVYEQYF.

This clonotype turned up a few times. The chain combines TRBV5-1 with TRBJ2-1; D unresolved. The CDR3 totals 12 residues. CDR1 and CDR2 from the germline V gene are SGHRS and YFSETQ. The V gene lost 4 bases and the J gene lost 5 bases, with 7 bases spanning the gap. Here the CDR3 DNA reads TGCGCCAGCAGCGATAGAAACAATGAGCAGTTCTTC. This sequence encodes CASSDRNNEQFF.

This clonotype turned up a few times. V is TRBV5-1 and J is TRBJ2-1; D gene ambiguous. Per germline, CDR1 SGHRS and CDR2 YFSETQ. There are 14 residues in the CDR3. V was trimmed by 9 bases and J by 0 bases, leaving 13 bases between them. CDR3 sequence reads: CATPTVSSYNEQFF. CDR3 coding DNA: TGCGCCACGCCGACTGTGAGCTCCTACAATGAGCAGTTCTTC.

This clonotype was picked up a small number of times. This rearrangement joins TRBV12-3 or TRBV12-4 to TRBJ1-6, with D possibly matching TRBD1 (5 bases). V was cut by 6 bases and J by 7 bases, with 19 bases left in between. The CDR3 totals 16 residues. The CDR3 sequence is CASSLGELYWNSPLHF. As DNA, the CDR3 is TGTGCCAGCAGCCTGGGGGAGCTTTATTGGAATTCACCCCTCCACTTT.

In its sample, this clonotype was seen many times. The chain joins TRBV29-1 to TRBJ2-3, with 9 bases identical to TRBD1. CDR1 and CDR2 from the germline V gene are SQVTM and ANQGSEA. The CDR3 has 13 amino acids. Trimming cost V 7 bases and J 5 bases; bases outside gene matches: 7. CDR3 bases: TGCAGCGCCACGGGACAGGGAATAGATACGCAGTATTTT. Translating it yields CSATGQGIDTQYF.

The V and J genes are TRBV7-2 and TRBJ2-1; 9 nucleotides align to TRBD2. Trimming cost V 8 bases and J 8 bases; bases outside gene matches: 10. This CDR3 has 14 amino acids. Germline CDR1 reads SGHTA; CDR2 reads FQGNSA. CDR3 residues: CASQVGGGVYEQFF. The CDR3 DNA reads as TGTGCCAGCCAGGTCGGCGGGGGGGTATATGAGCAGTTCTTC. The full variable domain, its missing parts supplied by reference TRBV7-2 and TRBJ2-1, is GAGVSQSPSNKVTEKGKDVELRCDPISGHTALYWYRQSLGQGLEFLIYFQGNSAPDKSGLPSDRFSAERTGGSVSTLTIQRTQQEDSAVYLCASQVGGGVYEQFFGPGTRLTVL.

This clonotype was counted many times. V is TRBV11-2 and J is TRBJ2-1; TRBD1 is a possible D gene (5 bases). In germline, CDR1 is SGHAT, CDR2 FQNNGV. The CDR3 runs 15 residues. V lost 3 bases and J 2 bases, leaving 11 bases between the germline ends. CDR3: CASSLGLSTYNEQFF. The DNA of the CDR3 is TGTGCCAGCAGCTTGGGGCTGAGCACCTACAATGAGCAGTTCTTC.

V gene TRBV7-9 combines with J gene TRBJ2-3, with TRBD1 identical over 9 bases. The V gene end was trimmed by 6 bases and the J gene end by 6 bases; junction bases not matched to a gene: 7. CDR1 is SEHNR, CDR2 FQNEAQ, per germline (reference sequence). This CDR3 is built from 14 residues. For the CDR3, the DNA is TGTGCCAGCAGTTGGGACAGGGCGTTGGATACGCAGTATTTT. Translated: CASSWDRALDTQYF. Drawing the rest from reference TRBV7-9 and TRBJ2-3, the complete variable domain is DTGVSQNPRHKITKRGQNVTFRCDPISEHNRLYWYRQTLGQGPEFLTYFQNEAQLEKSRLLSDRFSAERPKGSFSTLEIQRTEQGDSAMYLCASSWDRALDTQYFGPGTRLTVL.

This clonotype has only a few counts. This chain uses TRBV7-3 with TRBJ2-7, with 7 bases lining up with TRBD2. CDR3 length: 14 amino acids. V trimming: 2 bases; J trimming: 7 bases; junction bases outside the gene matches: 8. Germline CDR1 reads SGHTA; CDR2 reads FQGTGA. The CDR3 DNA follows: TGTGCCAGCAGCTTATATTGGACTAGAGGGGAGCAGTACGTC. Protein sequence: CASSLYWTRGEQYV.